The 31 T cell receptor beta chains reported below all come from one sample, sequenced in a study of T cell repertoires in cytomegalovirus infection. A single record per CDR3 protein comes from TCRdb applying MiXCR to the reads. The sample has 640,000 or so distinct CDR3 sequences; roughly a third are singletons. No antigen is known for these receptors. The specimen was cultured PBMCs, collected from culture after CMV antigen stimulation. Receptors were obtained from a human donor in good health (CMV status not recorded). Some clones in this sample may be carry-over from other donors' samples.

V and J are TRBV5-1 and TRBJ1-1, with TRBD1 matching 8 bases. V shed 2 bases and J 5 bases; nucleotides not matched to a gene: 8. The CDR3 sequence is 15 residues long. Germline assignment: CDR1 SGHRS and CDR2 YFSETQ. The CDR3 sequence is CASSFVDRGGTEAFF. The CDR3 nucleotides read TGCGCCAGCAGCTTCGTAGACAGGGGTGGGACTGAAGCTTTCTTT. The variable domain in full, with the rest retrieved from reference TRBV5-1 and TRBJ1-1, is KAGVTQTPRYLIKTRGQQVTLSCSPISGHRSVSWYQQTPGQGLQFLFEYFSETQRNKGNFPGRFSGRQFSNSRSEMNVSTLELGDSALYLCASSFVDRGGTEAFFGQGTRLTVV.

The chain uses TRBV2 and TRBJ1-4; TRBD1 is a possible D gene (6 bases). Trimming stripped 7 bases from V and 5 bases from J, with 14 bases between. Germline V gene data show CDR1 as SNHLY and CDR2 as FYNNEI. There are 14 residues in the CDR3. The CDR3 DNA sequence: TGTGCCAGCATACCAGACAGGTTGAATGAAAAACTGTTTTTT. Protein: CASIPDRLNEKLFF.

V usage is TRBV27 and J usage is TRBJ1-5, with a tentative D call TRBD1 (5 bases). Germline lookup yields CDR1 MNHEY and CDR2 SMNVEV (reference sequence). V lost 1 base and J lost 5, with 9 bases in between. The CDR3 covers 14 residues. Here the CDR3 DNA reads TGTGCCAGCAGTTTATGGCAGGGAGATCAGCCCCAGCATTTT. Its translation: CASSLWQGDQPQHF.

In nucleotides, the CDR3 is TGTGCCAGTAAAACAGGATCCGAGCAGTACTTC. Its protein product is CASKTGSEQYF. V gene TRBV6-2 or TRBV6-3 combines with J gene TRBJ2-7, with D maybe TRBD1 (5 bases). The CDR3 extends over 11 amino acids. V was pared by 9 bases and J by 6 bases, with 12 bases between. Looked up from germline, CDR1 is MNHEY and CDR2 is SVGEGT.

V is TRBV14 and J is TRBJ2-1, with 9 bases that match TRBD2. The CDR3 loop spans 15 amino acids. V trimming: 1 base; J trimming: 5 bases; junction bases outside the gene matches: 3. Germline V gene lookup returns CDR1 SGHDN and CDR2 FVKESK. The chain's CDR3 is CASSQGGREHNEQFF. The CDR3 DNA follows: TGTGCCAGCAGCCAAGGCGGGAGGGAGCACAATGAGCAGTTCTTC.

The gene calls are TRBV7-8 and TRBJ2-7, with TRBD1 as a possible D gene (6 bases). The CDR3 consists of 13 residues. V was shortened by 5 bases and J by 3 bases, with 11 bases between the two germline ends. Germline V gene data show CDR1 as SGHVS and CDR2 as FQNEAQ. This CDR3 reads CASSPPGHYEQYF. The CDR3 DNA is TGTGCCAGCAGCCCCCCGGGACACTACGAGCAGTACTTC.

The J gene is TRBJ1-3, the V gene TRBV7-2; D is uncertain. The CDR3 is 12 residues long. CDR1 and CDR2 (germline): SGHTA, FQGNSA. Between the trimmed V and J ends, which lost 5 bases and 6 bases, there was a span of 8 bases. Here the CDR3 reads CASSAEINTIYF. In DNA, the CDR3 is TGTGCCAGCAGCGCGGAAATAAACACCATATATTTT.

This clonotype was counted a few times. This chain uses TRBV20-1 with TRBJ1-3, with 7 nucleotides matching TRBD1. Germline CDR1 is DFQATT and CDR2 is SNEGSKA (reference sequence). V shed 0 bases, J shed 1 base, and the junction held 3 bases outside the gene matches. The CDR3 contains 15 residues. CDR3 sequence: CSARDLTGSGNTIYF. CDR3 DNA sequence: TGCAGTGCTAGAGATTTGACAGGGTCTGGAAACACCATATATTTT.

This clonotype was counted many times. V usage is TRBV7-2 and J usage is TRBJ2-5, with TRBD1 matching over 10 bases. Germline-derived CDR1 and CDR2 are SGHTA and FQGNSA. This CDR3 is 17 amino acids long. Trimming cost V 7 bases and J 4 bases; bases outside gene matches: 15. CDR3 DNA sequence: TGTGCCAGCACTAGGACAGGGGGGTTCGCGGGTCGAGAGACCCAGTACTTC. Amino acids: CASTRTGGFAGRETQYF.

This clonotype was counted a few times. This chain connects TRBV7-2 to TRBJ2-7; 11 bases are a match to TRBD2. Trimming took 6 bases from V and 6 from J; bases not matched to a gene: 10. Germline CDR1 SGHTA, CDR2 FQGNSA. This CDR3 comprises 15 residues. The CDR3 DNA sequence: TGTGCCAGCAGTCTTGTAGCGGGAGGGGCGGGCGAGCAGTACTTC. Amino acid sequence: CASSLVAGGAGEQYF.

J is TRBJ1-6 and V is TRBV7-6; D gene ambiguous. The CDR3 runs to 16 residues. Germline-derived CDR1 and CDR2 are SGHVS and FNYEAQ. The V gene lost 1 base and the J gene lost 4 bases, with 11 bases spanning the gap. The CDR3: CASSLGGVGYNSPLHF. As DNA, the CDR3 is TGTGCCAGCAGCTTAGGGGGTGTAGGGTATAATTCACCCCTCCACTTT.

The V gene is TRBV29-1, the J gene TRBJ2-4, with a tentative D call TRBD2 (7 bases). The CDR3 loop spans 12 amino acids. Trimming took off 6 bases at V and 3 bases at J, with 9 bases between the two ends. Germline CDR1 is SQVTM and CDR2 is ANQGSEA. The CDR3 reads CSVGGRKNIQYF. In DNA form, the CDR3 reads TGCAGCGTCGGGGGGCGCAAAAACATTCAGTACTTC.

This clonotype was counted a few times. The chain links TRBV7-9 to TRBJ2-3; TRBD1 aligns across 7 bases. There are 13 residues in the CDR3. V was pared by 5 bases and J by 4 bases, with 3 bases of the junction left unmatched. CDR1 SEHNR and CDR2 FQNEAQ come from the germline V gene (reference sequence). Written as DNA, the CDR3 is TGTGCCAGCAGCCAGCAGGGGGCAGATACGCAGTATTTT. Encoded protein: CASSQQGADTQYF.

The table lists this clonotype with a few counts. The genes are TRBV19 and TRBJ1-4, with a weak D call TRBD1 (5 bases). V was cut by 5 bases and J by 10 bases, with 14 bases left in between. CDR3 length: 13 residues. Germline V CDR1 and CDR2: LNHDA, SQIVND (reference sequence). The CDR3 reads CASSPPGTLKLFF. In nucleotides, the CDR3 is TGTGCCAGTAGTCCGCCCGGGACTCTAAAACTGTTTTTT.

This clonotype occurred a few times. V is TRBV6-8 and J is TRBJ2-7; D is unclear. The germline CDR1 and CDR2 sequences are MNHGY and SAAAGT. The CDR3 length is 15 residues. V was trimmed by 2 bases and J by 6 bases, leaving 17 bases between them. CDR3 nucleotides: TGTGCCAGCAGTTACGCACCGCCGACGGGTGGCGAGCAGTACTTC. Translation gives CASSYAPPTGGEQYF.

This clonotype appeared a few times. The CDR3 protein is CAIRGMGNQPQHF. The CDR3 DNA follows: TGTGCCATCAGGGGTATGGGCAATCAGCCCCAGCATTTT. The rearrangement uses TRBV10-3 and TRBJ1-5, with D uncertain. Germline V gene lookup returns CDR1 ENHRY and CDR2 SYGVKD. Trimming left V 6 bases short and J 2 bases short, with 8 bases between. The CDR3 consists of 13 residues.

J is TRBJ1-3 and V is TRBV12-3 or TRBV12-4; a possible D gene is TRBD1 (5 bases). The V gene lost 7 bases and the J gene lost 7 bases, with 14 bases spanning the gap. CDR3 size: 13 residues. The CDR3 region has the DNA TGTGCCAGCACCCGGGGGGGAGTCAACACCATATATTTT. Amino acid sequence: CASTRGGVNTIYF.

CDR3: CASSLGQGFTPYSNQPQHF. The CDR3 nucleotides read TGCGCCAGCAGCTTGGGACAGGGATTCACGCCATATAGCAATCAGCCCCAGCATTTT. This rearrangement joins TRBV5-1 to TRBJ1-5, with 7 nucleotides matching TRBD1. V was pared by 0 bases and J by 0 bases, with 12 bases of the junction left unmatched. The CDR3 contains 19 residues. Germline V CDR1 and CDR2: SGHRS, YFSETQ. Full variable domain (remainder filled in from reference TRBV5-1 and TRBJ1-5): KAGVTQTPRYLIKTRGQQVTLSCSPISGHRSVSWYQQTPGQGLQFLFEYFSETQRNKGNFPGRFSGRQFSNSRSEMNVSTLELGDSALYLCASSLGQGFTPYSNQPQHFGDGTRLSIL.

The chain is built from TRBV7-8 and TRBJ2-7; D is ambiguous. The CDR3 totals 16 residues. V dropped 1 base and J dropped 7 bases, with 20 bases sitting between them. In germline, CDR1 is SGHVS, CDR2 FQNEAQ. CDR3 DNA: TGTGCCAGCAGCTTAGTGTCCGTGGGAATGACGCAAGAGCAGTACTTC. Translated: CASSLVSVGMTQEQYF.

CDR3 in DNA: TGTGCCAGCAGTTGGATCTCTGTAAATGGCTACACCTTC. Amino acid sequence: CASSWISVNGYTF. The rearrangement joins TRBV3-1 to TRBJ1-2; D not certain. Germline V gene data show CDR1 as LGHDT and CDR2 as YNNKEL (reference sequence). Trimming removed 6 bases from V and 6 bases from J, with 14 bases in between. CDR3 length: 13 residues.

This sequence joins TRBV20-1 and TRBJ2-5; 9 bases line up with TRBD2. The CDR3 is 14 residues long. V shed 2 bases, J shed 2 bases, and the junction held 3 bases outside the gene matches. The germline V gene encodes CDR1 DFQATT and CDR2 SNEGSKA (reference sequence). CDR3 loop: CSARLAGVQETQYF. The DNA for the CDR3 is TGCAGTGCTAGATTAGCGGGGGTTCAAGAGACCCAGTACTTC.

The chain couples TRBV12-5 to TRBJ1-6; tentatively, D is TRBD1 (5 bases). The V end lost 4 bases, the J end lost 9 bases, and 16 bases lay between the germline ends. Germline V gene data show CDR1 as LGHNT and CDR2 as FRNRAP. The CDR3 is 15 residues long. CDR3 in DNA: TGTGCTAGTGGTTCGCCGGACTGGGGCCGTTCACCCCTCCACTTT. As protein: CASGSPDWGRSPLHF.

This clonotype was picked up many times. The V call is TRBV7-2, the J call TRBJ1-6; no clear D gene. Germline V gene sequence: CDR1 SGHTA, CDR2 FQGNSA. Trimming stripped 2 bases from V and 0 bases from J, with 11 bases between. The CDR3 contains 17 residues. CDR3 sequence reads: CASSLMGGFSYNSPLHF. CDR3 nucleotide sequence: TGTGCCAGCAGCTTAATGGGAGGTTTCTCCTATAATTCACCCCTCCACTTT.

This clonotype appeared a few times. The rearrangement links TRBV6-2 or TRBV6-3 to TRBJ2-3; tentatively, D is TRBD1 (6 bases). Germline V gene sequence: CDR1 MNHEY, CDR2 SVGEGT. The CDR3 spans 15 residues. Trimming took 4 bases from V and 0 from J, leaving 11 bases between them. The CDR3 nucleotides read TGTGCCAGCAGTTTTCCCGACAGGAGCACAGATACGCAGTATTTT. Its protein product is CASSFPDRSTDTQYF.

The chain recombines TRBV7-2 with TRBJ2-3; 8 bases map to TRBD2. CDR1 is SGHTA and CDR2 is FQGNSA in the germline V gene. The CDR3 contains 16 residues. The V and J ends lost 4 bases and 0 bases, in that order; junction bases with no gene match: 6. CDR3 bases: TGTGCCAGCAGCTCCCCTAGCGGGCCGAGCACAGATACGCAGTATTTT. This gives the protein CASSSPSGPSTDTQYF.

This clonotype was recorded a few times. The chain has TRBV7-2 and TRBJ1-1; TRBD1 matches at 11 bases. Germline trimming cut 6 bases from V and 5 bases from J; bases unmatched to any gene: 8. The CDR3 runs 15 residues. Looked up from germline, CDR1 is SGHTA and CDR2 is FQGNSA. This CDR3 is CASSFGTGGITEAFF. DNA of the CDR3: TGTGCCAGCAGTTTCGGGACAGGGGGTATAACTGAAGCTTTCTTT.

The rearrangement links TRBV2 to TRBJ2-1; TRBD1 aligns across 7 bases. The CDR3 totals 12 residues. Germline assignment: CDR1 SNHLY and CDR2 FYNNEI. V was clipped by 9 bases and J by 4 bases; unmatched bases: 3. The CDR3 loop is CARGTEYNEQFF. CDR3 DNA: TGTGCCAGGGGGACAGAATACAATGAGCAGTTCTTC. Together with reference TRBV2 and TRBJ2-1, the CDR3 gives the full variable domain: EPEVTQTPSHQVTQMGQEVILRCVPISNHLYFYWYRQILGQKVEFLVSFYNNEISEKSEIFDDQFSVERPDGSNFTLKIRSTKLEDSAMYFCARGTEYNEQFFGPGTRLTVL.

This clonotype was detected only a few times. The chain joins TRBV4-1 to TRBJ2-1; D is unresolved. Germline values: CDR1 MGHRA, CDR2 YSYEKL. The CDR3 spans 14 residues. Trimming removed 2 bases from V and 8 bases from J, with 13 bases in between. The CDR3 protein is CASSQLLGTHEQFF. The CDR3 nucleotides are TGCGCCAGCAGCCAACTCCTTGGAACTCATGAGCAGTTCTTC.

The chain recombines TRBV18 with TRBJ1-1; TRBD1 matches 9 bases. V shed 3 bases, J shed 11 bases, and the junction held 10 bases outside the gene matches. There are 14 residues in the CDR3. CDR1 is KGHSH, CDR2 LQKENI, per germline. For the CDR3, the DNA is TGTGCCAGCTCACCCGAAACAGGGGGCAGGGCGGCTTTCTTT. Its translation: CASSPETGGRAAFF. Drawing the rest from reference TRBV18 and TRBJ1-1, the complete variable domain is NAGVMQNPRHLVRRRGQEARLRCSPMKGHSHVYWYRQLPEEGLKFMVYLQKENIIDESGMPKERFSAEFPKEGPSILRIQQVVRGDSAAYFCASSPETGGRAAFFGQGTRLTVV.

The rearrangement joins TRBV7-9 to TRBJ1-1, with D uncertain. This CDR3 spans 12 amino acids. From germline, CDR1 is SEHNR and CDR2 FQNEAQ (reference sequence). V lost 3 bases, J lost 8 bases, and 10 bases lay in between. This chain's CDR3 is CASSFLEEEAFF. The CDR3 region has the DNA TGTGCCAGCAGCTTTTTAGAAGAAGAAGCTTTCTTT.

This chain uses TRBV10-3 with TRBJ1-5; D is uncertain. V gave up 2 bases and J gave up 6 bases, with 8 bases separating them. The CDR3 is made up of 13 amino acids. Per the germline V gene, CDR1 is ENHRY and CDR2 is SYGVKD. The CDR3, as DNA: TGTGCCATCAGTGAGAGGGCCAGTCAGCCCCAGCATTTT. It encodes CAISERASQPQHF.